The TCR beta chain described here comes from a study of cytomegalovirus exposure and HLA in healthy donors. Whole-study findings and limits: When analyzed later, a missense DCLRE1C variant was found to be linked to TCR beta V- and J-gene trimming. Accurate prediction of HLA-A and HLA-B alleles (for most subjects) was reportedly achieved from TCR beta sequences. The majority of CMV-associated TCR beta chains were reported as apparently HLA-restricted in a later analysis.

The CDR3 extends over 18 amino acids. V was trimmed by 0 bases and J by 3 bases, leaving 20 bases between them. Germline V lookup: CDR1 MGHRA, CDR2 YSYEKL. As for this clone: The antigen remains unidentified.

Primers: 60 Vbeta forward and 13 Jbeta reverse. This table comes from immunoSEQ multiplex PCR, and its TCRdb copy is limited to in-frame clones, with some not included. The sample lists over 150,000 clones; more than 80% were seen once. Donors consisted of healthy bone marrow donors. The specimen sequenced was PBMCs. This chain joins TRBV4-1 and TRBJ1-2; D not resolved. The sequence was obtained from a young man in good health and CMV-seronegative. The CDR3: CASSQDHDTPSGYYGYTF. CDR3 nucleotides: TGCGCCAGCAGCCAAGATCATGACACCCCCAGCGGCTACTATGGCTACACCTTC.